A single sample gave rise to the 17 T cell receptor beta chains below, sequenced in a study of radiation and T cells in renal cell carcinoma. Time point here: blood 4 weeks post-SBRT, at nephrectomy. The treatment here: 15 Gy SBRT to primary tumor, nephrectomy 4 weeks later. The repertoire was sequenced with immunoSEQ multiplex PCR; TCRdb's copy has only in-frame clones and lacks some. The table records about 150,000 clones, 75% to 90% of them present only once. The source was blood, collected from a patient whose treatment included radiotherapy and nephrectomy. The receptors were sampled from a woman aged 45 to 65 with renal cell carcinoma.

This chain uses TRBV19 with TRBJ1-3; D ambiguous. V was trimmed by 4 bases and J by 2 bases, leaving 9 bases between them. CDR3 length equals 14 residues. CDR1 is LNHDA, CDR2 SQIVND, per germline (reference sequence). The CDR3 sequence is CASSTGGTGNTIYF. The CDR3 coding sequence is TGTGCCAGTAGTACAGGTGGAACTGGAAACACCATATATTTT.

The chain employs TRBV12-5 and TRBJ2-3; D gene uncertain. The CDR3 contains 13 residues. CDR1 LGHNT and CDR2 FRNRAP come from the germline V gene. V was trimmed by 0 bases and J by 2 bases, leaving 3 bases between them. CDR3 sequence (DNA): TGTGCTAGTGGTTTGGTGGCCACAGATACGCAGTATTTT. Its protein product is CASGLVATDTQYF.

This sequence joins TRBV6-1 and TRBJ2-7, with TRBD2 identical over 8 bases. CDR3 length: 18 amino acids. Trimming cost V 3 bases and J 0 bases; bases outside gene matches: 13. Germline loops: CDR1 MNHNS, CDR2 SASEGT. The CDR3 sequence is CASSDEASGGTSSYEQYF. The DNA of the CDR3 is TGTGCCAGCAGTGACGAGGCCTCTGGCGGGACTAGCTCCTACGAGCAGTACTTC.

The table lists this clone with a few counts. The J gene is TRBJ2-5, the V gene TRBV4-1; the D gene is possibly TRBD2 (5 bases). Trimming left V 4 bases short and J 3 bases short, with 12 bases between. The CDR3 has 14 amino acids. The germline V gene has CDR1 MGHRA and CDR2 YSYEKL. The CDR3 DNA is TGCGCCAGCAGCCCGTCTTGGGGAGAAGAGACCCAGTACTTC. It is translated as CASSPSWGEETQYF.

CDR3 sequence reads: CASSPLERSSNQPQHF. In nucleotides, the CDR3 is TGTGCCAGCTCACCTCTAGAGCGGTCTAGCAATCAGCCCCAGCATTTT. This chain joins TRBV18 and TRBJ1-5; D gene unclear. Trimming stripped 3 bases from V and 0 bases from J, with 12 bases between. The CDR3 has 16 residues. In germline, CDR1 is KGHSH, CDR2 LQKENI. Looking up the rest from reference TRBV18 and TRBJ1-5 gives the full variable domain: NAGVMQNPRHLVRRRGQEARLRCSPMKGHSHVYWYRQLPEEGLKFMVYLQKENIIDESGMPKERFSAEFPKEGPSILRIQQVVRGDSAAYFCASSPLERSSNQPQHFGDGTRLSIL.

This chain joins TRBV6-1 and TRBJ2-7; D call uncertain. Deletions cut 2 bases from V and 5 bases from J, with 1 base between. This CDR3 contains 10 residues. Germline V gives CDR1 MNHNS, CDR2 SASEGT. CDR3 loop: CASSEHEQYF. The CDR3 nucleotides read TGTGCCAGCAGTGAACACGAGCAGTACTTC.

The chain carries TRBV7-7 and TRBJ2-5; D is perhaps TRBD2 (6 bases). Germline V CDR1 and CDR2: SSHAT, FNYEAQ (reference sequence). The CDR3 runs to 19 residues. V was trimmed by 2 bases and J by 3 bases, leaving 25 bases between them. The CDR3 coding sequence is TGTGCCAGCAGCTTATCTCTGTTTGATGTGGGCGGGGCCAAAGAGACCCAGTACTTC. This translates into CASSLSLFDVGGAKETQYF.

V and J are TRBV10-3 and TRBJ2-5; D is tentatively TRBD1 or TRBD2 (7 bases each). CDR3 length: 16 amino acids. Germline lookup yields CDR1 ENHRY and CDR2 SYGVKD. The V end lost 6 bases, the J end lost 2 bases, and 19 bases lay between the germline ends. The CDR3: CAIRGVGGGLQETQYF. The CDR3 DNA is TGTGCCATCAGAGGGGTGGGAGGGGGCCTTCAAGAGACCCAGTACTTC.

The sample holds a few counts of this clone. The V call is TRBV7-9, the J call TRBJ1-2, with a possible D match to TRBD1 (6 bases). Looked up from germline, CDR1 is SEHNR and CDR2 is FQNEAQ (reference sequence). V was clipped by 5 bases and J by 8 bases, with 15 bases between them. The CDR3 runs to 13 residues. CDR3 in DNA: TGTGCCAGCAGCCTCCTCGGGGGCGGGGGCTACACCTTC. Translation gives CASSLLGGGGYTF.

The J gene is TRBJ2-5, the V gene TRBV14, with 12 bases aligning to TRBD1. This CDR3 spans 19 amino acids. Germline V gene sequence: CDR1 SGHDN, CDR2 FVKESK. V lost 4 bases, J lost 5 bases, and 17 bases stayed unmatched. CDR3 sequence (DNA): TGTGCCAGCAGCCGATATCGCCGGGACAGGGGGCGAAATTTGGAGACCCAGTACTTC. Its protein product is CASSRYRRDRGRNLETQYF.

This clone was seen a handful of times. V is TRBV18 and J is TRBJ2-3; no clear D. Germline V gene lookup returns CDR1 KGHSH and CDR2 LQKENI. CDR3 length equals 13 residues. Between the trimmed V and J ends, which lost 5 bases and 2 bases, there was a span of 8 bases. CDR3 sequence (DNA): TGTGCCAGCTCAAAGGCTACCACAGATACGCAGTATTTT. Its translation: CASSKATTDTQYF.

The genes are TRBV5-1 and TRBJ2-3; D might be TRBD1 (5 bases). V was trimmed by 4 bases and J by 0 bases, leaving 6 bases between them. The germline gives CDR1 SGHRS, CDR2 YFSETQ. The CDR3 has 13 residues. DNA of the CDR3: TGCGCCAGCAGCGACAGTAGCACAGATACGCAGTATTTT. This codes for CASSDSSTDTQYF.

V and J are TRBV7-2 and TRBJ2-3, with D uncertain. V dropped 1 base and J dropped 0 bases, with 8 bases sitting between them. The CDR3 consists of 15 residues. Germline V gives CDR1 SGHTA, CDR2 FQGNSA. CDR3 loop: CASSLVFSSTDTQYF. Written as DNA, the CDR3 is TGTGCCAGCAGCTTAGTTTTCAGCAGCACAGATACGCAGTATTTT.

The rearrangement links TRBV7-9 to TRBJ2-7; 9 nucleotides agree with TRBD1. This CDR3 has 14 residues. V shed 4 bases, J shed 5 bases, and the junction held 6 bases outside the gene matches. Per the germline V gene, CDR1 is SEHNR and CDR2 is FQNEAQ (reference sequence). The CDR3 region has the DNA TGTGCCAGCAGCTCGGACAGGGGTATAGACGAGCAGTACTTC. Translating it yields CASSSDRGIDEQYF. The variable domain in full, with the rest retrieved from reference TRBV7-9 and TRBJ2-7, is DTGVSQNPRHKITKRGQNVTFRCDPISEHNRLYWYRQTLGQGPEFLTYFQNEAQLEKSRLLSDRFSAERPKGSFSTLEIQRTEQGDSAMYLCASSSDRGIDEQYFGPGTRLTVT.

The chain uses TRBV9 and TRBJ1-5; D is ambiguous. This CDR3 comprises 15 residues. Germline V gene sequence: CDR1 SGDLS, CDR2 YYNGEE. V was shortened by 0 bases and J by 5 bases, with 12 bases between the two germline ends. The CDR3 nucleotides read TGTGCCAGCAGCGTAGCCGGGTTTTTGGATCAGCCCCAGCATTTT. It specifies CASSVAGFLDQPQHF.

The chain recombines TRBV7-2 with TRBJ2-5; TRBD1 is a possible D gene (5 bases). CDR1 is SGHTA, CDR2 FQGNSA, per germline. The V end was cut by 4 bases, the J end by 2 bases, with 11 bases between. This CDR3 spans 14 amino acids. The CDR3 spells CASSSSRGQETQYF. The CDR3 nucleotides read TGTGCCAGCAGCTCTTCTAGGGGTCAAGAGACCCAGTACTTC.

The V gene is TRBV9, the J gene TRBJ2-1; D remains ambiguous. This CDR3 contains 15 residues. Per germline, CDR1 SGDLS and CDR2 YYNGEE. The germline V and J ends were trimmed by 0 bases and 0 bases, with 7 bases remaining between them. The CDR3 coding sequence is TGTGCCAGCAGCGTAGGAACCCGCTCCTACAATGAGCAGTTCTTC. It encodes CASSVGTRSYNEQFF.